The 21 T cell receptor beta chains presented below share a single source sample, sequenced in a study of cytomegalovirus exposure and HLA in healthy donors. Profiling relied on immunoSEQ multiplex PCR, and the TCRdb table lists in-frame clones only, not all of them. In the table there are 45,000 to 60,000 clones, approximately 93% of which are singletons. The material sequenced was PBMCs. These receptors were collected from a woman younger than 35 in good health and CMV-seronegative.

This sequence joins TRBV6-5 and TRBJ1-2; D gene uncertain. V lost 2 bases, J lost 3 bases, and 7 bases lay in between. The CDR3 consists of 13 residues. Germline V CDR1 and CDR2: MNHEY, SVGAGI. CDR3 loop: CASSYEGDYGYTF. The CDR3 DNA sequence: TGTGCCAGCAGTTACGAGGGTGACTATGGCTACACCTTC.

The J gene is TRBJ1-4, the V gene TRBV9; D gene uncertain. The CDR3 is 15 amino acids. Germline CDR1 is SGDLS and CDR2 is YYNGEE. Trimming removed 3 bases from V and 0 bases from J, with 9 bases in between. The CDR3 bases are TGTGCCAGCAGCGCACAAGGAGCAACTAATGAAAAACTGTTTTTT. It translates to CASSAQGATNEKLFF.

This chain joins TRBV7-9 and TRBJ2-2, with D uncertain. The CDR3 has 15 residues. Trimming shortened V by 1 base and J by 4 bases, and 10 bases separated the two germline ends. Germline-derived CDR1 and CDR2 are SEHNR and FQNEAQ (reference sequence). CDR3 in amino acids: CASSLGTVSTGELFF. As DNA, the CDR3 is TGTGCCAGCAGCTTAGGCACAGTGAGCACCGGGGAGCTGTTTTTT.

The chain combines TRBV18 with TRBJ1-3; D is perhaps TRBD1 (6 bases). Germline lookup yields CDR1 KGHSH and CDR2 LQKENI. CDR3 length: 14 amino acids. V shed 2 bases and J shed 4 bases, with 9 bases lying between them. In DNA, the CDR3 is TGTGCCAGCTCACCAGCAGGGACAGGAAACACCATATATTTT. Amino acids: CASSPAGTGNTIYF.

The rearrangement uses TRBV7-9 and TRBJ1-1, with a weak D call TRBD1 (5 bases). The germline CDR1 and CDR2 sequences are SEHNR and FQNEAQ (reference sequence). This CDR3 spans 14 amino acids. Trimming stripped 1 base from V and 1 base from J, with 7 bases between. CDR3 sequence: CASSLGGANTEAFF. The CDR3 DNA reads as TGTGCCAGCAGCTTAGGTGGGGCGAACACTGAAGCTTTCTTT.

This rearrangement joins TRBV5-1 to TRBJ2-6; D unclear. The length of the CDR3 is 14 residues. Germline V gene lookup returns CDR1 SGHRS and CDR2 YFSETQ. The germline V and J ends were trimmed by 4 bases and 4 bases, with 9 bases remaining between them. CDR3 sequence reads: CASSLEPGANVLTF. CDR3 DNA sequence: TGCGCCAGCAGCCTGGAGCCGGGGGCCAACGTCCTGACTTTC.

The J gene is TRBJ2-1, the V gene TRBV21-1; no check of the table's D call, TRBD2, against the DNA was made. TRBV21-1 is a listed pseudogene. The CDR3 has 16 amino acids. CDR3 in amino acids: CASSPWTARVQDEQFF. CDR3 sequence (DNA): TGTGCCAGCAGCCCCTGGACTGCCCGGGTCCAAGATGAGCAGTTCTTC.

DNA of the CDR3: TGTGCCAGCAGCCCCGACAGGGATCAGCCCCAGCATTTT. This sequence encodes CASSPDRDQPQHF. The genes are TRBV7-2 and TRBJ1-5, with TRBD1 matching 7 bases. This CDR3 region has 13 residues. V lost 5 bases and J lost 5; bases outside the gene matches: 3. CDR1 and CDR2 (germline): SGHTA, FQGNSA.

This rearrangement joins TRBV27 to TRBJ2-2; tentatively, D is TRBD2 (5 bases). V lost 8 bases and J 5 bases, leaving 18 bases between the germline ends. This CDR3 has 15 residues. The germline V gene encodes CDR1 MNHEY and CDR2 SMNVEV (reference sequence). The CDR3 coding sequence is TGTGCCAGCCACCGCGACCCCGGAGGTACCGGGGAGCTGTTTTTT. Protein: CASHRDPGGTGELFF.

J is TRBJ2-5 and V is TRBV11-2; possible D gene TRBD2, 6 bases. This CDR3 is 16 amino acids long. Trimming pared 4 bases from V and 7 bases from J, leaving 22 bases between. Germline lookup yields CDR1 SGHAT and CDR2 FQNNGV. This CDR3 reads CASSSLGAGLIGTQYF. CDR3 DNA: TGTGCCAGCAGCTCCCTCGGGGCGGGGTTGATTGGGACCCAGTACTTC.

The V gene is TRBV6-5, the J gene TRBJ2-7; D might be TRBD2 (5 bases). CDR1 MNHEY and CDR2 SVGAGI come from the germline V gene. CDR3 size: 15 residues. Trimming took off 5 bases at V and 3 bases at J, with 17 bases between the two ends. CDR3 sequence: CASSGRGWKSYEQYV. CDR3 bases: TGTGCCAGCAGTGGACGAGGGTGGAAAAGCTACGAGCAGTACGTC.

The rearrangement links TRBV4-3 to TRBJ2-1; TRBD2 matches 11 bases. With V trimmed by 4 bases and J by 4 bases, 6 bases remained unmatched. This CDR3 has 16 residues. Germline CDR1 is LGHNA and CDR2 is YSLEER. The CDR3 is CASSRSGTSGYNEQFF. CDR3 DNA: TGCGCCAGCAGCCGATCCGGGACTAGCGGATACAATGAGCAGTTCTTC.

This chain links TRBV15 with TRBJ1-1, with D possibly matching TRBD1 (6 bases). Germline-derived CDR1 and CDR2 are LNHNV and YYDKDF (reference sequence). CDR3 size: 14 residues. V was cut by 3 bases and J by 4 bases, with 12 bases left in between. CDR3 bases: TGTGCCACCAGCAGGGGAACAGGGTCCACTGAAGCTTTCTTT. Its protein is CATSRGTGSTEAFF.

The chain links TRBV5-8 to TRBJ1-2; the match to TRBD1 covers 8 bases. The V gene end was trimmed by 4 bases and the J gene end by 2 bases; junction bases not matched to a gene: 4. The germline V gene has CDR1 SGHTS and CDR2 YDEGEE. The CDR3 totals 14 residues. The CDR3 region is CASSEGQVNYGYTF. The CDR3 nucleotides are TGTGCCAGCAGCGAGGGACAGGTGAACTATGGCTACACCTTC.

V gene TRBV6-1 combines with J gene TRBJ2-6; the match to TRBD1 covers 10 bases. V shed 2 bases and J 1 base; nucleotides not matched to a gene: 8. The CDR3 consists of 19 residues. Germline-derived CDR1 and CDR2 are MNHNS and SASEGT. The CDR3 sequence is CASSERQGALKSGANVLTF. DNA of the CDR3: TGTGCCAGCAGTGAACGACAGGGGGCATTGAAATCTGGGGCCAACGTCCTGACTTTC.

This rearrangement joins TRBV11-2 to TRBJ2-1; D remains unclear. V was trimmed by 2 bases and J by 5 bases, leaving 10 bases between them. The CDR3 is 14 residues long. The V gene's germline CDR1 is SGHAT and CDR2 FQNNGV. The CDR3 region is CASSLFLSHNEQFF. Written as DNA, the CDR3 is TGTGCCAGCAGCTTATTTCTAAGCCACAATGAGCAGTTCTTC.

J is TRBJ2-1 and V is TRBV11-2; 11 bases align to TRBD2. The CDR3 spans 13 residues. The ends lost 5 bases at V and 7 bases at J; junction bases unmatched: 1. The V gene's germline CDR1 is SGHAT and CDR2 FQNNGV. CDR3 protein: CASSGLAGNEQFF. Here the CDR3 DNA reads TGTGCCAGCAGCGGACTAGCGGGTAATGAGCAGTTCTTC. Full variable domain (remainder filled in from reference TRBV11-2 and TRBJ2-1): EAGVAQSPRYKIIEKRQSVAFWCNPISGHATLYWYQQILGQGPKLLIQFQNNGVVDDSQLPKDRFSAERLKGVDSTLKIQPAKLEDSAVYLCASSGLAGNEQFFGPGTRLTVL.

The chain couples TRBV6-5 to TRBJ2-2; maybe TRBD2 (6 bases). V lost 5 bases to trimming and J lost 1 base, with 11 bases between them. CDR1 and CDR2 (germline): MNHEY, SVGAGI. The CDR3 consists of 15 residues. CDR3 protein: CASSPGTQNTGELFF. The CDR3, as DNA: TGTGCCAGCAGTCCCGGGACTCAGAACACCGGGGAGCTGTTTTTT.

The V call is TRBV7-6, the J call TRBJ1-5, with a weak D call TRBD1 (5 bases). Germline V lookup: CDR1 SGHVS, CDR2 FNYEAQ. The CDR3 runs 16 residues. Trimming took off 0 bases at V and 2 bases at J, with 11 bases between the two ends. For the CDR3, the DNA is TGTGCCAGCAGCTTAGCCCCCTGGGGGGGCAATCAGCCCCAGCATTTT. Protein sequence: CASSLAPWGGNQPQHF.

The sample holds a few counts of this clone. The V and J genes are TRBV19 and TRBJ2-7; D not resolved. V lost 4 bases and J lost 5, with 12 bases in between. Germline values: CDR1 LNHDA, CDR2 SQIVND (reference sequence). The CDR3 spans 13 residues. The CDR3 sequence is CASSRTESDEQYF. The CDR3 bases are TGTGCCAGTAGTAGAACGGAAAGCGACGAGCAGTACTTC.

This clone was detected only once. The chain is built from TRBV19 and TRBJ2-3, with TRBD2 identical over 12 bases. CDR3 length: 16 residues. V was clipped by 5 bases and J by 2 bases; unmatched bases: 5. Germline V CDR1 and CDR2: LNHDA, SQIVND (reference sequence). The CDR3 DNA follows: TGTGCCAGTAGTTTACTAGCGGGAGGCCTCACAGATACGCAGTATTTT. It specifies CASSLLAGGLTDTQYF.